This T cell receptor beta chain was captured by sequencing in a study of Ad26.COV2.S vaccination and SARS-CoV-2 variants. About the research overall: Dosing was one shot or two shots 56 days apart.

The treatment denotes: some 20 received Ad26.COV2.S at low or high dose, single or two shots; 5 received placebo; per-sample allocation not given. Specimen acquisition occurred on day 63 following the initial vaccine or placebo injection. An Ad26 vector expressing Wuhan-strain SARS-CoV-2 spike served as the vaccine. Note on this clone: Other DNA sequences within the sample encode an identical CDR3.

TCRdb's table, derived via immunoSEQ multiplex PCR, lists solely in-frame clones and lacks some. The table has 300,000 to 400,000 clones, 88% seen once. Trimming cost V 1 base and J 5 bases; bases outside gene matches: 6. The CDR3 has 16 amino acids. The germline CDR1 and CDR2 sequences are SGHAT and FQNNGV. The sample was peripheral blood, taken in a trial of Ad26.COV2.S vaccine versus placebo. The sequence came from a person between 18 and 59 years old who received the Ad26.COV2.S COVID-19 vaccine or a placebo. V usage is TRBV11-2 and J usage is TRBJ2-3; 10 bases are a match to TRBD2. The CDR3 DNA sequence: TGTGCCAGCAGCTTAGCCCGGACTAGCGGAGGAGATACGCAGTATTTT. Protein: CASSLARTSGGDTQYF.